The present T cell receptor beta chain was sequenced within a study of siplizumab effects on memory and regulatory T cells. Using immunoSEQ multiplex PCR, the repertoire was profiled, and TCRdb retains in-frame clones only, with some absent. Of nearly 85,000 clones listed, 95% are singletons. CDR1 is KGHSH, CDR2 LQKENI, per germline. The ends lost 2 bases at V and 12 bases at J; junction bases unmatched: 8. CDR3 length: 16 amino acids. The V and J genes are TRBV18 and TRBJ2-1; TRBD2 matches 15 bases. This clonotype originated in a human donor in good health. The sequenced sample was CD8+ T cells sorted from blood. The CDR3 loop is CASSPEGLAGGLVQFF. The DNA for the CDR3 is TGTGCCAGCTCACCAGAGGGACTAGCGGGAGGACTGGTGCAGTTCTTC.